This paragraph reports one TCR beta chain. The antigen is unknown. Collection occurred without any documented infections or immune events in donors. The data originate from a study of identifying expanded T cells in peripheral blood. With 5 bases removed from V and 5 bases from J, the gap between germline ends came to 9 bases. Germline V CDR1 and CDR2: MNHNS, SASEGT. The CDR3 sequence is 12 residues long. Findings and caveats of the study: Technical replicates showed 0.9 to 1.5 changed clones; two weeks approximately 15; four weeks 19.

Only in-frame clones appear in the TCRdb table, and some are missing; sequencing was by immunoSEQ multiplex PCR. The sample shows under 150,000 clones, 80% to 90% of them seen only once. The sequencing sample was made of blood. This receptor was taken from a person aged 18 to 75 in good health. V is TRBV6-1 and J is TRBJ1-1; D remains ambiguous. The CDR3 region has the DNA TGTGCCAGCAGTCTGGTGGAAACTGAAGCTTTCTTT. Its protein product is CASSLVETEAFF.